Below are 20 T cell receptor beta chains sequenced from a single sample in a study of Tregs in tolerant kidney transplant recipients. The repertoire was sequenced with immunoSEQ multiplex PCR; TCRdb's copy has only in-frame clones and lacks some. Its listing shows 50,000 to 65,000 clones. The sequencing here drew on CD4+ T cells from blood, taken before the transplant. Receptors originate from a human donor who received a combined kidney and bone marrow transplant.

Comments on this clone: The missing CDR3 end, 3 residues past where the read stops, is filled in from the germline J gene. This chain uses TRBV30 with TRBJ1-1; 9 bases are a match to TRBD1. J was trimmed by 1 base and V by 0 bases; bases with no gene match: 3. Germline CDR1 and CDR2: GTSNPN and SVGIG (reference sequence). This CDR3 comprises 15 residues. The covered CDR3 bases are TGTGCCTGGAGTGTTTGGGGACAGGGGAACACTGAA. Translating it yields CAWSVWGQGNTE. The full CDR3 is CAWSVWGQGNTEAFF.

A note on this clone: Sequencing ends 3 residues short of the CDR3 end; the germline J gene provides the rest. The chain links TRBV29-1 to TRBJ2-5; TRBD1 matches at 11 bases. Germline CDR1 and CDR2: SQVTM and ANQGSEA. The CDR3 totals 15 residues. V gave up 7 bases and J gave up 5 bases; unmatched junction bases: 12. CDR3 region: CSALGGQGGWETQYF. The DNA read from the CDR3 is TGCAGCGCCCTAGGGGGACAGGGGGGTTGGGAGACC.

Concerning this clone itself: The sequenced fragment ends 3 residues before the CDR3 boundary, so the rest is inferred from the germline J gene. The chain recombines TRBV20-1 with TRBJ2-2; D is possibly TRBD1 (6 bases). The CDR3 is 16 residues long. Germline V gene lookup returns CDR1 DFQATT and CDR2 SNEGSKA (reference sequence). The germline V and J ends were trimmed by 3 bases and 2 bases, with 16 bases remaining between them. CDR3 DNA (partial): TGCAGTGCTAGCCTACTCGGGACAAAAAACACCGGGGAG. Translating it yields CSASLLGTKNTGE. The CDR3 in full is CSASLLGTKNTGELFF.

Concerning this clone itself: The missing CDR3 end, 3 residues past where the read stops, is filled in from the germline J gene. The gene calls are TRBV29-1 and TRBJ2-2; 7 nucleotides match TRBD1. The CDR3 extends over 16 amino acids. Germline CDR1 is SQVTM and CDR2 is ANQGSEA. CDR3 sequence reads: CRDSGYWTGRGGELFF. The part of the CDR3 DNA that was read is TGCAGAGACTCCGGTTATTGGACAGGTCGAGGAGGGGAG.

On this clone itself: The read ends 3 residues before the CDR3 terminus; that terminus is restored from the germline J gene. The rearrangement joins TRBV5-1 to TRBJ1-1; no firm D call. CDR1 and CDR2 from the germline V gene are SGHRS and YFSETQ. Trimming took off 0 bases at V and 0 bases at J, with 9 bases between the two ends. The CDR3 is 15 amino acids. CDR3 bases read: TGCGCCAGCAGCTTGGCGTCAGGCCTGAACACTGAA. This encodes CASSLASGLNTE. The full CDR3 sequence reads CASSLASGLNTEAFF.

For this clone: The read is 3 residues too short to cover the CDR3 end, so that end is filled in from the germline J gene. V gene TRBV7-8 combines with J gene TRBJ2-7; D is unclear. Trimming stripped 0 bases from V and 4 bases from J, with 4 bases between. Germline V CDR1 and CDR2: SGHVS, FQNEAQ. This CDR3 is 12 amino acids long. The CDR3 spells CASSLAVYEQYF. CDR3 bases read: TGTGCCAGCAGCTTAGCCGTTTACGAG.

In regard to this clone: The read gets to within 3 residues of the CDR3 end, and the germline J gene fills in the rest. This sequence joins TRBV7-9 and TRBJ2-1; 8 positions match TRBD2. Germline-derived CDR1 and CDR2 are SEHNR and FQNEAQ (reference sequence). The CDR3 runs 15 residues. Losses at the gene ends were 5 bases for V and 6 bases for J; bases not matched to a gene: 9. Partial CDR3 DNA: TGTGCCAGCAGCCGTAAGCGGGAGAGCGGCAATGAG. Amino acid sequence: CASSRKRESGNE. The CDR3 reads in full as CASSRKRESGNEQFF.

Turning to this clone: The sequence runs out 3 residues before the end of the CDR3; the remainder is reconstructed from the germline J gene. This rearrangement joins TRBV6-2 or TRBV6-3 to TRBJ2-2; 11 nucleotides align to TRBD2. V shed 6 bases and J 2 bases; nucleotides not matched to a gene: 2. The CDR3 has 15 residues. Germline V gene data show CDR1 as MNHEY and CDR2 as SVGEGT. The sequenced part of the CDR3 DNA is TGTGCCAGCAGACTAGCGGGGGCTAACACCGGGGAG. This translates into CASRLAGANTGE. The entire CDR3 reads CASRLAGANTGELFF.

A remark on this clone: The CDR3 is cut off 3 residues early in the read; its end comes from the germline J gene. The chain uses TRBV10-3 and TRBJ2-3; 8 nucleotides line up with TRBD1. Germline V gene sequence: CDR1 ENHRY, CDR2 SYGVKD. J lost 4 bases, V lost 8 bases, and 8 bases had no gene match. This CDR3 has 14 amino acids. The CDR3 here is CAIQGQEVADTQYF. CDR3 DNA (partial): TGTGCCATCCAGGGACAGGAGGTGGCAGATACG.

A note on this clone: The sequenced fragment ends 3 residues before the CDR3 boundary, so the rest is inferred from the germline J gene. The rearrangement uses TRBV5-1 and TRBJ1-6; 8 nucleotides align to TRBD1. Per germline, CDR1 SGHRS and CDR2 YFSETQ. The J segment lost 4 bases and the V segment lost 5 bases, leaving 5 bases of the junction unmatched. The CDR3 covers 15 residues. This chain's CDR3 is CASRPQGAYNSPLHF. CDR3 bases read: TGCGCCAGCAGACCGCAGGGGGCTTATAATTCACCC.

As to this clone: The read terminates 3 residues before the CDR3 end, so the remaining end is supplied by the germline J gene. The chain combines TRBV10-3 with TRBJ2-2, with D possibly matching TRBD1 (7 bases). With 8 bases removed from V and 4 bases from J, the gap between germline ends came to 14 bases. Per the germline V gene, CDR1 is ENHRY and CDR2 is SYGVKD. This CDR3 contains 14 residues. The chain's CDR3 is CAIQGGGGTGELFF. The sequenced part of the CDR3 DNA is TGTGCCATCCAGGGGGGTGGTGGCACCGGGGAG.

With respect to this clone: The read is 3 residues too short to cover the CDR3 end, so that end is filled in from the germline J gene. The chain couples TRBV7-2 to TRBJ2-5, with a tentative D call TRBD2 (5 bases). The germline V gene encodes CDR1 SGHTA and CDR2 FQGNSA. V was clipped by 6 bases and J by 7 bases, with 12 bases between them. The CDR3 covers 12 residues. The CDR3 sequence: CASSHIRGTQYF. Incomplete CDR3 DNA: TGTGCCAGCAGTCACATACGGGGGACC.

For this clone: The read stops 3 residues short of the end of the CDR3; the missing end is completed from the germline J gene. The chain is built from TRBV7-6 and TRBJ2-5; 12 bases fit TRBD2. V gave up 1 base and J gave up 2 bases; unmatched junction bases: 5. Germline loops: CDR1 SGHVS, CDR2 FNYEAQ. The CDR3 length is 17 residues. The CDR3 is CASSLVPSGGGQETQYF. Partial CDR3 DNA: TGTGCCAGCAGCTTAGTCCCTAGCGGGGGGGGACAAGAGACC.

As regards this clone: The read stops 3 residues short of the end of the CDR3; the missing end is completed from the germline J gene. The rearrangement links TRBV6-1 to TRBJ1-6, with no clear D. The V end lost 0 bases, the J end lost 7 bases, and 7 bases lay between the germline ends. This CDR3 region has 14 residues. Germline V lookup: CDR1 MNHNS, CDR2 SASEGT. The part of the CDR3 DNA that was read is TGTGCCAGCAGTGAAGCAGGGCAGAATTCACCC. Amino acids: CASSEAGQNSP. The full CDR3 is CASSEAGQNSPLHF.

With respect to this clone: The read finishes 3 residues shy of the CDR3 end, and the germline J gene is used to complete it. The J gene is TRBJ1-5, the V gene TRBV6-1, with D uncertain. Germline V gene data show CDR1 as MNHNS and CDR2 as SASEGT. V was trimmed by 3 bases and J by 0 bases, leaving 6 bases between them. The CDR3 loop spans 14 amino acids. CDR3 DNA, as far as it was read: TGTGCCAGCAGTGACCGAGGTAGCAATCAGCCC. Its translation: CASSDRGSNQP. The entire CDR3 sequence reads CASSDRGSNQPQHF.

To note about this clone: The observed sequence ends 3 residues before the CDR3 terminus, with the missing tail filled in from the germline J gene. The chain joins TRBV5-1 to TRBJ1-1; D call uncertain. Germline V gene data show CDR1 as SGHRS and CDR2 as YFSETQ. Trimming stripped 2 bases from V and 1 base from J, with 9 bases between. The CDR3 has 14 amino acids. CDR3 DNA (partial): TGCGCCAGCAGCTTCATCCCAGGGAACACTGAA. Translating gives CASSFIPGNTE. In full, the CDR3 is CASSFIPGNTEAFF.

Of note for this clone: The read ends 3 residues shy of where the CDR3 ends; the end is completed using the germline J gene. The rearrangement joins TRBV18 to TRBJ2-5; 8 nucleotides agree with TRBD2. J gave up 5 bases and V 3 bases, and 5 bases lay outside the gene matches. CDR1 KGHSH and CDR2 LQKENI come from the germline V gene. The CDR3 is 14 residues long. The covered CDR3 bases are TGTGCCAGCTCACCCCGGGGGGGCGAGGAGACC. Amino acids: CASSPRGGEET. The CDR3 in its entirety is CASSPRGGEETQYF. The full variable domain, in which reference TRBV18 and TRBJ2-5 provide the parts outside the CDR3, is NAGVMQNPRHLVRRRGQEARLRCSPMKGHSHVYWYRQLPEEGLKFMVYLQKENIIDESGMPKERFSAEFPKEGPSILRIQQVVRGDSAAYFCASSPRGGEETQYFGPGTRLLVL.

About this clone itself: The read gets to within 3 residues of the CDR3 end, and the germline J gene fills in the rest. The chain recombines TRBV20-1 with TRBJ1-4; the D is unclear. Per germline, CDR1 DFQATT and CDR2 SNEGSKA (reference sequence). The CDR3 is made up of 13 amino acids. The ends were cut back, 3 bases at V and 8 bases at J, with 13 bases in the middle. Partial CDR3 DNA: TGCAGTGCTAGTAAGCCGGAAGGGGAAAAA. Amino acids: CSASKPEGEK. The CDR3 in full is CSASKPEGEKLFF.

As regards this clone: Coverage ceases 3 residues before the CDR3 finishes, and the germline J gene fills in the end. The gene calls are TRBV30 and TRBJ1-1, with 7 bases matching TRBD1. CDR1 and CDR2 from the germline V gene are GTSNPN and SVGIG (reference sequence). The length of the CDR3 is 15 residues. The trim removed 3 bases at V and 1 base at J, leaving 8 bases unmatched. CDR3 DNA (partial): TGTGCCTGGAGGACCGGGGACAGAAAGAACACTGAA. This gives the protein CAWRTGDRKNTE. The whole CDR3 sequence is CAWRTGDRKNTEAFF.

Remarks on this clone: The DNA ends 3 residues before the CDR3 does, and the rest of the CDR3 is filled in from the germline J gene. The rearrangement links TRBV7-7 to TRBJ2-1, with unresolved D. The V gene's germline CDR1 is SSHAT and CDR2 FNYEAQ (reference sequence). V dropped 1 base and J dropped 3 bases, with 13 bases sitting between them. The CDR3 totals 16 residues. The CDR3 DNA, read in part, is TGTGCCAGCAGCTTAGAAGCCGCTAGAGGCTACAATGAG. Its translation: CASSLEAARGYNE. The full CDR3 protein is CASSLEAARGYNEQFF.